A single sample gave rise to the 22 T cell receptor beta chains below, sequenced in a study of cytotoxic CD8 clonotypes in ibrutinib-treated CLL. Using immunoSEQ multiplex PCR, the repertoire was profiled, and TCRdb retains in-frame clones only, with some absent. The sample contains 110,000 to 150,000 clones, about 70% of which appear only once. The sequencing used PBMCs, collected after 24 months of ibrutinib treatment. The receptors here all came from a human donor with chronic lymphocytic leukemia.

V gene TRBV4-3 combines with J gene TRBJ1-4; TRBD1 aligns across 7 bases. Germline V gives CDR1 LGHNA, CDR2 YSLEER. The CDR3 totals 18 residues. V was pared by 0 bases and J by 5 bases, with 12 bases of the junction left unmatched. The CDR3 sequence is CASSQDHPVWDSNEKLFF. CDR3 coding DNA: TGCGCCAGCAGCCAAGATCATCCCGTTTGGGACAGCAATGAAAAACTGTTTTTT.

This clone has a single count. The rearrangement joins TRBV7-9 to TRBJ2-7; no definite D call. The CDR3 covers 15 residues. CDR1 is SEHNR and CDR2 is FQNEAQ in the germline V gene (reference sequence). V dropped 5 bases and J dropped 3 bases, with 17 bases sitting between them. The CDR3: CASSPTRQGNYEQYF. The CDR3, as DNA: TGTGCCAGCAGCCCAACAAGGCAAGGGAACTACGAGCAGTACTTC.

This chain links TRBV11-2 with TRBJ2-1; D call uncertain. Trimming shortened V by 1 base and J by 9 bases, and 16 bases separated the two germline ends. The CDR3 runs to 15 residues. Germline V gives CDR1 SGHAT, CDR2 FQNNGV. Here the CDR3 reads CASSLAPLGGGEQFF. The CDR3 nucleotides read TGTGCCAGCAGCTTAGCCCCGCTGGGTGGCGGTGAGCAGTTCTTC.

This clone was counted many times. The rearrangement uses TRBV30 and TRBJ2-1, with D tentatively TRBD1 or TRBD2 (6 bases each). The V and J ends lost 3 bases and 2 bases respectively, with 8 bases between them. The CDR3 is made up of 13 amino acids. The germline V gene encodes CDR1 GTSNPN and CDR2 SVGIG (reference sequence). The CDR3, as DNA: TGTGCCTGGAGGAGGGGGGCCTACAATGAGCAGTTCTTC. It is translated as CAWRRGAYNEQFF.

This rearrangement joins TRBV5-4 to TRBJ1-3; D not resolved. In germline, CDR1 is SGHNT, CDR2 YYREEE (reference sequence). Trimming removed 0 bases from V and 0 bases from J, with 7 bases in between. CDR3 length: 15 amino acids. The CDR3 region is CASSLGGPSGNTIYF. The CDR3 coding sequence is TGTGCCAGCAGCTTGGGCGGGCCCTCTGGAAACACCATATATTTT.

Only one count was recorded for this clone. The chain is built from TRBV5-1 and TRBJ2-7; 10 nucleotides line up with TRBD1. The germline gives CDR1 SGHRS, CDR2 YFSETQ. The CDR3 length is 13 residues. Unmatched junction bases numbered 7, after V lost 7 bases and J lost 6 bases. CDR3 in amino acids: CASRDRGPGEQYF. As DNA, the CDR3 is TGCGCCAGCCGGGACAGGGGTCCGGGCGAGCAGTACTTC.

The chain is built from TRBV9 and TRBJ2-2; 7 positions agree with TRBD1. Germline V gene lookup returns CDR1 SGDLS and CDR2 YYNGEE. The J segment lost 7 bases and the V segment lost 0 bases, leaving 3 bases of the junction unmatched. This CDR3 contains 14 residues. The chain's CDR3 is CASSVETGFGELFF. In DNA, the CDR3 is TGTGCCAGCAGCGTAGAGACAGGGTTCGGGGAGCTGTTTTTT. Drawing the rest from reference TRBV9 and TRBJ2-2, the complete variable domain is DSGVTQTPKHLITATGQRVTLRCSPRSGDLSVYWYQQSLDQGLQFLIQYYNGEERAKGNILERFSAQQFPDLHSELNLSSLELGDSALYFCASSVETGFGELFFGEGSRLTVL.

The chain carries TRBV19 and TRBJ1-5, with TRBD1 as a possible D gene (6 bases). Trimming took off 3 bases at V and 1 base at J, with 10 bases between the two ends. CDR1 and CDR2 from the germline V gene are LNHDA and SQIVND (reference sequence). This CDR3 spans 15 amino acids. The CDR3: CASSIWGQSNQPQHF. The CDR3 DNA follows: TGTGCCAGTAGTATTTGGGGACAAAGCAATCAGCCCCAGCATTTT.

This clone was observed a handful of times. The chain has TRBV19 and TRBJ2-6; no clear D. CDR1 is LNHDA, CDR2 SQIVND, per germline (reference sequence). V was trimmed by 5 bases and J by 0 bases, leaving 8 bases between them. This CDR3 spans 15 amino acids. The CDR3 protein is CASSPLSSGANVLTF. The CDR3, as DNA: TGTGCCAGTAGTCCGCTAAGCTCTGGGGCCAACGTCCTGACTTTC.

CDR3 loop: CASSSNPGTAEAFF. The CDR3 DNA reads as TGTGCCAGCAGCTCAAACCCCGGGACAGCTGAAGCTTTCTTT. This chain connects TRBV7-3 to TRBJ1-1, with 7 bases lining up with TRBD1. The CDR3 has 14 residues. After removal of 4 bases from V and 6 bases from J, the junction contained 8 bases not matched to a gene. The germline V gene encodes CDR1 SGHTA and CDR2 FQGTGA.

DNA for the CDR3: TGTGCCAGCCGAAGGTCCGGGACAGGGAGCGGCTACACCTTC. Translation: CASRRSGTGSGYTF. The genes are TRBV28 and TRBJ1-2; 9 nucleotides align to TRBD1. V dropped 8 bases and J dropped 8; count of bases not matched to a gene: 12. There are 14 residues in the CDR3. Germline CDR1 and CDR2: MDHEN and SYDVKM.

Here the CDR3 DNA reads TGTGCCAGCAGCTTTTGGGGACAGGGGGTGTTCCAAGAGACCCAGTACTTC. Amino acids: CASSFWGQGVFQETQYF. This chain uses TRBV13 with TRBJ2-5; 11 positions agree with TRBD1. This CDR3 is built from 17 residues. Losses at the gene ends were 3 bases for V and 1 base for J; bases not matched to a gene: 7. Looked up from germline, CDR1 is PRHDT and CDR2 is FYEKMQ (reference sequence).

The chain employs TRBV6-1 and TRBJ1-2, with D hard to call. The germline gives CDR1 MNHNS, CDR2 SASEGT. V shed 0 bases and J shed 2 bases, with 10 bases lying between them. The CDR3 covers 15 residues. The CDR3 region is CASSEAPTENYGYTF. The CDR3 DNA follows: TGTGCCAGCAGTGAAGCCCCAACAGAGAACTATGGCTACACCTTC.

The chain has TRBV11-2 and TRBJ2-1; no clear D. The CDR3 spans 14 residues. V lost 1 base and J 0 bases, leaving 4 bases between the germline ends. CDR1 and CDR2 (germline): SGHAT, FQNNGV. The CDR3 coding sequence is TGTGCCAGCAGCTTAGCGAGCTCCTACAATGAGCAGTTCTTC. As protein: CASSLASSYNEQFF. Full variable domain (outside the CDR3, taken from reference TRBV11-2 and TRBJ2-1): EAGVAQSPRYKIIEKRQSVAFWCNPISGHATLYWYQQILGQGPKLLIQFQNNGVVDDSQLPKDRFSAERLKGVDSTLKIQPAKLEDSAVYLCASSLASSYNEQFFGPGTRLTVL.

By sample fraction, this clone is medium-sized. V and J are TRBV7-8 and TRBJ1-3; D uncertain. Looked up from germline, CDR1 is SGHVS and CDR2 is FQNEAQ. The V gene lost 0 bases and the J gene lost 3 bases, with 0 bases spanning the gap. This CDR3 is built from 12 residues. This chain's CDR3 is CASSLAGNTIYF. The CDR3 DNA sequence: TGTGCCAGCAGCTTAGCTGGAAACACCATATATTTT.

V gene TRBV5-1 combines with J gene TRBJ1-5; D perhaps matches TRBD1 (6 bases). CDR1 and CDR2 (germline): SGHRS, YFSETQ. The V end was cut by 0 bases, the J end by 3 bases, with 10 bases between. There are 15 residues in the CDR3. In DNA form, the CDR3 reads TGCGCCAGCAGCTTGGGGAACAGGGCCAATCAGCCCCAGCATTTT. It is translated as CASSLGNRANQPQHF.

V gene TRBV18 combines with J gene TRBJ2-5; D not resolved. V shed 0 bases and J shed 1 base, with 0 bases lying between them. CDR3 length equals 12 residues. Germline V gene data show CDR1 as KGHSH and CDR2 as LQKENI. Here the CDR3 reads CASSPPQETQYF. Written as DNA, the CDR3 is TGTGCCAGCTCACCACCCCAAGAGACCCAGTACTTC.

The chain carries TRBV5-4 and TRBJ2-3; tentative D call: TRBD2 (6 bases). The V gene lost 2 bases and the J gene lost 0 bases, with 16 bases spanning the gap. Looked up from germline, CDR1 is SGHNT and CDR2 is YYREEE (reference sequence). The CDR3 spans 17 residues. The CDR3 sequence: CASSFGGALTSTDTQYF. The DNA of the CDR3 is TGTGCCAGCAGCTTCGGAGGGGCCCTCACTAGCACAGATACGCAGTATTTT.

The rearrangement uses TRBV7-8 and TRBJ1-5; D is unresolved. Germline-derived CDR1 and CDR2 are SGHVS and FQNEAQ. V lost 6 bases to trimming and J lost 8 bases, with 23 bases between them. This CDR3 contains 16 residues. CDR3 in DNA: TGTGCCAGCAGTTTCCAACCGGGCCATAGCCCGGAGCCCCAGCATTTT. It is translated as CASSFQPGHSPEPQHF.

The chain recombines TRBV28 with TRBJ2-1; a possible D gene is TRBD1 (6 bases). The germline V gene has CDR1 MDHEN and CDR2 SYDVKM. The CDR3 totals 14 residues. The V end lost 7 bases, the J end lost 10 bases, and 20 bases lay between the germline ends. The CDR3 region has the DNA TGTGCCAGCACGACCGGGTGGGGGCGCGGAGAGCAGTTCTTC. Encoded protein: CASTTGWGRGEQFF.

Ten or more counts support this clone. The V and J genes are TRBV6-6 and TRBJ2-7; 8 bases line up with TRBD1. Trimming removed 7 bases from V and 2 bases from J; junction bases left unmatched: 7. The CDR3 is 14 amino acids. The germline V gene has CDR1 MNHNY and CDR2 SVGAGI (reference sequence). The CDR3 region is CASKPGQATYEQYF. In DNA form, the CDR3 reads TGTGCCAGCAAGCCGGGACAGGCGACCTACGAGCAGTACTTC.

V gene TRBV5-4 combines with J gene TRBJ2-7, with 9 bases lining up with TRBD2. The CDR3 length is 15 residues. Germline CDR1 SGHNT, CDR2 YYREEE (reference sequence). Trimming removed 0 bases from V and 2 bases from J; junction bases left unmatched: 3. The CDR3 DNA is TGTGCCAGCAGCTTGGTTGGCGGGAGGGCCTACGAGCAGTACTTC. Its protein product is CASSLVGGRAYEQYF.